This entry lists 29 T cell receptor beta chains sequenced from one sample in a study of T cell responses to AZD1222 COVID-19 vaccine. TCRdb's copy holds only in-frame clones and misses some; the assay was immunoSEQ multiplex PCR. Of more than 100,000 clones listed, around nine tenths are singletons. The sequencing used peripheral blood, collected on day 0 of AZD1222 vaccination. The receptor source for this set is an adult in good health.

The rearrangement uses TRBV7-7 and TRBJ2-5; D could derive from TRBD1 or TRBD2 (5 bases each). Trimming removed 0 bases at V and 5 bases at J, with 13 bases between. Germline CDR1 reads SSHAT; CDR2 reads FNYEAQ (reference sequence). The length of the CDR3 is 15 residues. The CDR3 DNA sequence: TGTGCCAGCAGCTTAGCGGCTTGGGGCGGGGAGACCCAGTACTTC. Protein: CASSLAAWGGETQYF.

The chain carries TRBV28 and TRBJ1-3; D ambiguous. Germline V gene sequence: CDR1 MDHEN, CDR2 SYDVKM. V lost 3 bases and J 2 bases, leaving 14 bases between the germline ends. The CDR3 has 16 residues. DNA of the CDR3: TGTGCCAGCAGTTTCGTCCAAAGGGTTACTGGAAACACCATATATTTT. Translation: CASSFVQRVTGNTIYF.

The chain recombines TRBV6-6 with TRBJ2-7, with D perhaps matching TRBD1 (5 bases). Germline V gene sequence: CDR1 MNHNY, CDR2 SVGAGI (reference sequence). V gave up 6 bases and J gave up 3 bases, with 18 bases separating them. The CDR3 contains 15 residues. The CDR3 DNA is TGTGCCAGCAGCTATACTCAGGGAACTGGCTACGAGCAGTACTTC. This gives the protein CASSYTQGTGYEQYF.

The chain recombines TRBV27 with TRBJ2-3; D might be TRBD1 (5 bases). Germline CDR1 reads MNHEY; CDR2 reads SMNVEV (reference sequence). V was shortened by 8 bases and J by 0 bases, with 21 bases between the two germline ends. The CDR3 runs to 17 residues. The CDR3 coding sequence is TGTGCCAGCGGATCCCAGGGCGCCCGAATTAGCACAGATACGCAGTATTTT. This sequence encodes CASGSQGARISTDTQYF.

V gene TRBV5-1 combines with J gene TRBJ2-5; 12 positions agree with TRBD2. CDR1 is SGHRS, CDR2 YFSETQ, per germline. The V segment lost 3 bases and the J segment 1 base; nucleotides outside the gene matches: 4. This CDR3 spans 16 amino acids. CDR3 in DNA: TGCGCCAGCAGCTCTGGACTAGCGGGAAGCCAAGAGACCCAGTACTTC. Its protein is CASSSGLAGSQETQYF.

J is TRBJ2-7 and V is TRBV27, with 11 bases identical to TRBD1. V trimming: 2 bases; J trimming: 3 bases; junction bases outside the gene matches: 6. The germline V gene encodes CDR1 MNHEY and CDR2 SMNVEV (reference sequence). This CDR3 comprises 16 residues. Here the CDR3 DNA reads TGTGCCAGCAGTTTAAGTTTCGGGACAGGGGGCTACGAGCAGTACTTC. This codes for CASSLSFGTGGYEQYF.

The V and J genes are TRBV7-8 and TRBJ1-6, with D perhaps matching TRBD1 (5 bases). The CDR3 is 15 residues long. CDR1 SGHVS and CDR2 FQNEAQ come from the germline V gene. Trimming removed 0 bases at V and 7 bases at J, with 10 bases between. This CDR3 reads CASSLAQGRNSPLHF. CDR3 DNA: TGTGCCAGCAGCTTAGCCCAGGGAAGAAATTCACCCCTCCACTTT.

CDR3 DNA sequence: TGTGCCACCCCGGGTACAGACTCTGGAAACACCATATATTTT. Amino acids: CATPGTDSGNTIYF. The chain combines TRBV2 with TRBJ1-3; D gene uncertain. In germline, CDR1 is SNHLY, CDR2 FYNNEI. The CDR3 is 14 amino acids. V lost 10 bases, J lost 0 bases, and 13 bases lay in between.

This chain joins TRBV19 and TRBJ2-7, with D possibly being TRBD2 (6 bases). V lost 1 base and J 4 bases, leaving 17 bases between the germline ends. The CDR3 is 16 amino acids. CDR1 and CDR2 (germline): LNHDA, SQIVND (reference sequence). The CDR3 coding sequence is TGTGCCAGTAGTATAGGAGCGGAGGGAAGGACGTACGAGCAGTACTTC. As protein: CASSIGAEGRTYEQYF.

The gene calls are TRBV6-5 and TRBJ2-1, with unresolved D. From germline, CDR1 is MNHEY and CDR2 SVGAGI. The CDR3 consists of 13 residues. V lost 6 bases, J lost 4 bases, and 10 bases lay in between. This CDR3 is CASSLSPYNEQFF. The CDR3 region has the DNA TGTGCCAGCAGCCTAAGCCCTTACAATGAGCAGTTCTTC.

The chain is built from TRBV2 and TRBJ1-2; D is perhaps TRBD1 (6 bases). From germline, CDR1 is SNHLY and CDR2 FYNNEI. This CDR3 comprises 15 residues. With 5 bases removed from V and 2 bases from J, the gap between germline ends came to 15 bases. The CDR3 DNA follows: TGTGCCAGCAGTTACTCAGGGGTCTGGAACTATGGCTACACCTTC. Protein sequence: CASSYSGVWNYGYTF. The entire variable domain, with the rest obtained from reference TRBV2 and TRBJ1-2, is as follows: EPEVTQTPSHQVTQMGQEVILRCVPISNHLYFYWYRQILGQKVEFLVSFYNNEISEKSEIFDDQFSVERPDGSNFTLKIRSTKLEDSAMYFCASSYSGVWNYGYTFGSGTRLTVV.

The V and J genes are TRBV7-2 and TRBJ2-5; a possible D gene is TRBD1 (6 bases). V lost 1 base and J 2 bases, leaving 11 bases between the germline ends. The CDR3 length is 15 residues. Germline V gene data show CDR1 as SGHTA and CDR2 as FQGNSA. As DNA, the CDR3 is TGTGCCAGCAGCTTAGGGGCGAGGGGGCAAGAGACCCAGTACTTC. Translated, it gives CASSLGARGQETQYF.

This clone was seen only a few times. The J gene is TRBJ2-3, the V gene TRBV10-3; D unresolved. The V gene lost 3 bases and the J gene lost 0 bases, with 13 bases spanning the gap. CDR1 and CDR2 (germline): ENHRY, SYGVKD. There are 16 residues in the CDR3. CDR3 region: CAISDSPYGSTDTQYF. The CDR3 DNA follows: TGTGCCATCAGTGATTCGCCCTACGGTAGCACAGATACGCAGTATTTT.

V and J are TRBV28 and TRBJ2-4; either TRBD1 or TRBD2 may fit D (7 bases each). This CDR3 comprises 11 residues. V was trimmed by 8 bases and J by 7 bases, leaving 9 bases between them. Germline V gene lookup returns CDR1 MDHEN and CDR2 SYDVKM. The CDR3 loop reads CASQGGNIQYF. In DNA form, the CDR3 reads TGTGCCAGCCAGGGGGGGAACATTCAGTACTTC. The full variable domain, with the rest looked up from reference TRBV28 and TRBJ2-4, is DVKVTQSSRYLVKRTGEKVFLECVQDMDHENMFWYRQDPGLGLRLIYFSYDVKMKEKGDIPEGYSVSREKKERFSLILESASTNQTSMYLCASQGGNIQYFGAGTRLSVL.

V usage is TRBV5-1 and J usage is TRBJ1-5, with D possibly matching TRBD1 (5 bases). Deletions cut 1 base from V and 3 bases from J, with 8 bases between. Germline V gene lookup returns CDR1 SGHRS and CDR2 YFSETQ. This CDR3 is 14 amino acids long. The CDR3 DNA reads TGCGCCAGCAGCTTGAGAGGGGTCAATCAGCCCCAGCATTTT. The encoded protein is CASSLRGVNQPQHF. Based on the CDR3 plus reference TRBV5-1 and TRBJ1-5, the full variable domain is KAGVTQTPRYLIKTRGQQVTLSCSPISGHRSVSWYQQTPGQGLQFLFEYFSETQRNKGNFPGRFSGRQFSNSRSEMNVSTLELGDSALYLCASSLRGVNQPQHFGDGTRLSIL.

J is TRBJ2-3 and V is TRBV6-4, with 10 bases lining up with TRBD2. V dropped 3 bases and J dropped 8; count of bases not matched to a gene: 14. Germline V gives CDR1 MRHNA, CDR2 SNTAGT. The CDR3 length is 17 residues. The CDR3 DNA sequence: TGTGCCAGCAGTGATGCGCCGAGCGGGGGGGGCCGAACTACGCAGTATTTT. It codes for CASSDAPSGGGRTTQYF.

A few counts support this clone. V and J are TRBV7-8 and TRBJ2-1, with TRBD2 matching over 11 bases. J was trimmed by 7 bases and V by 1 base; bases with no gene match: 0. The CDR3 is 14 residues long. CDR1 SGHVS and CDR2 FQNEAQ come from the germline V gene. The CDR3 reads CASSLGTSGNEQFF. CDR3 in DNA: TGTGCCAGCAGCTTAGGGACTAGCGGGAATGAGCAGTTCTTC.

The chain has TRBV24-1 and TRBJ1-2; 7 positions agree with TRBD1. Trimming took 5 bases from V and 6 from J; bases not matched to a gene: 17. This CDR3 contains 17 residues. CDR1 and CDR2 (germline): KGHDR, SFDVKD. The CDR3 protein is CATSATNPLTGMDGYTF. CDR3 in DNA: TGTGCCACCAGTGCCACCAATCCCCTGACAGGGATGGATGGCTACACCTTC.

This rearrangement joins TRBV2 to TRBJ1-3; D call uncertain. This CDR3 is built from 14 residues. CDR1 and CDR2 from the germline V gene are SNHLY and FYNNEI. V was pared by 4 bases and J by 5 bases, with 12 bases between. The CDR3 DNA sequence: TGTGCCAGCAGTGTTGGCGGCACCCGAAACACCATATATTTT. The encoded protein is CASSVGGTRNTIYF.

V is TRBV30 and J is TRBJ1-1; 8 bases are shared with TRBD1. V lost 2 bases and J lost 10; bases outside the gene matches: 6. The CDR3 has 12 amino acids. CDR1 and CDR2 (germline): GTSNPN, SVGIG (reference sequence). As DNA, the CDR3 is TGTGCCTGGAGTAACACAGGGGGACTAGCTTTCTTT. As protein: CAWSNTGGLAFF.

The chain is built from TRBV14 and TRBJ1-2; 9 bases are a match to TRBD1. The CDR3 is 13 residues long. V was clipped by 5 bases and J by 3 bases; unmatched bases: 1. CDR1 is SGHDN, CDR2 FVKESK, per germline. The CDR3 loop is CASSWDRDYGYTF. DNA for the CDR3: TGTGCCAGCAGCTGGGACAGGGACTATGGCTACACCTTC.

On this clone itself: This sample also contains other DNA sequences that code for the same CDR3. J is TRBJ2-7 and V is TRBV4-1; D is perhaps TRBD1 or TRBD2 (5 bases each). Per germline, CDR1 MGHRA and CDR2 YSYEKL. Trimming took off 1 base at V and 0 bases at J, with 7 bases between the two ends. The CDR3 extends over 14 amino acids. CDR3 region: CASSQVGGSYEQYF. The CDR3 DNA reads TGCGCCAGCAGCCAAGTTGGGGGCTCCTACGAGCAGTACTTC.

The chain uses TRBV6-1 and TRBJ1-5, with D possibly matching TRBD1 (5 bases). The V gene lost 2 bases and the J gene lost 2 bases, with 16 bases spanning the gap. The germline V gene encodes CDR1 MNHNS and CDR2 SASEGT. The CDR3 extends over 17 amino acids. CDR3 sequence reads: CASSESHGRGGNQPQHF. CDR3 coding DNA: TGTGCCAGCAGTGAATCCCACGGGCGGGGGGGCAATCAGCCCCAGCATTTT.

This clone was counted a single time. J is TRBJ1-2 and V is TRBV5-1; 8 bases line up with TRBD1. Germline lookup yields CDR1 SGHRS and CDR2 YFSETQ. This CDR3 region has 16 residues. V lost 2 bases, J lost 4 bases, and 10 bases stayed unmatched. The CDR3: CASSFESGGYGYGYTF. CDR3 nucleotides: TGCGCCAGCAGCTTTGAATCAGGGGGCTACGGCTATGGCTACACCTTC.

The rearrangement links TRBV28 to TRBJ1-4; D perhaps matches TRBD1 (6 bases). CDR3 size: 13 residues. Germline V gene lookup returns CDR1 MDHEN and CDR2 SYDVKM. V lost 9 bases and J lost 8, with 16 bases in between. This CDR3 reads CASENREREKLFF. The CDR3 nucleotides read TGTGCCAGTGAAAACAGGGAACGCGAAAAACTGTTTTTT.

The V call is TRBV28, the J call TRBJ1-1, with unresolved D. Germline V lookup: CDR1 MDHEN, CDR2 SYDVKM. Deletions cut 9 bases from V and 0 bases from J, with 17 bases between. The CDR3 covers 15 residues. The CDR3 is CASSRGGSVNTEAFF. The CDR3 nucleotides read TGTGCCAGTTCCCGCGGAGGGTCGGTGAACACTGAAGCTTTCTTT.

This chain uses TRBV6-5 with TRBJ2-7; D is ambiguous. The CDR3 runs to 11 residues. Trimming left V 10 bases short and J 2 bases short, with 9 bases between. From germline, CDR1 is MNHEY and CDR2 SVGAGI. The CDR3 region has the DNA TGTGCCACCGTACTTGCCTACGAGCAGTACTTC. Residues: CATVLAYEQYF.

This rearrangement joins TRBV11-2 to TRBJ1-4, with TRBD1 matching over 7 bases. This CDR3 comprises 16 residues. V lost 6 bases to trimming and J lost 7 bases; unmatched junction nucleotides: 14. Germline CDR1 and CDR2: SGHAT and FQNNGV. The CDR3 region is CASRGRRGGQSEKLFF. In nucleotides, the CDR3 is TGTGCCAGCAGGGGTCGCAGGGGGGGGCAGTCTGAAAAACTGTTTTTT.

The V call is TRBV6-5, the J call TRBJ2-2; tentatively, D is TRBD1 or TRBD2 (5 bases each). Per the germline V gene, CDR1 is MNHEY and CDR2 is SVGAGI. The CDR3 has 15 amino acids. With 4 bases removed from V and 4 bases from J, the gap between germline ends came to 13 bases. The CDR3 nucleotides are TGTGCCAGCAGTTGGGACGAGACAGCCACCGGGGAGCTGTTTTTT. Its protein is CASSWDETATGELFF.